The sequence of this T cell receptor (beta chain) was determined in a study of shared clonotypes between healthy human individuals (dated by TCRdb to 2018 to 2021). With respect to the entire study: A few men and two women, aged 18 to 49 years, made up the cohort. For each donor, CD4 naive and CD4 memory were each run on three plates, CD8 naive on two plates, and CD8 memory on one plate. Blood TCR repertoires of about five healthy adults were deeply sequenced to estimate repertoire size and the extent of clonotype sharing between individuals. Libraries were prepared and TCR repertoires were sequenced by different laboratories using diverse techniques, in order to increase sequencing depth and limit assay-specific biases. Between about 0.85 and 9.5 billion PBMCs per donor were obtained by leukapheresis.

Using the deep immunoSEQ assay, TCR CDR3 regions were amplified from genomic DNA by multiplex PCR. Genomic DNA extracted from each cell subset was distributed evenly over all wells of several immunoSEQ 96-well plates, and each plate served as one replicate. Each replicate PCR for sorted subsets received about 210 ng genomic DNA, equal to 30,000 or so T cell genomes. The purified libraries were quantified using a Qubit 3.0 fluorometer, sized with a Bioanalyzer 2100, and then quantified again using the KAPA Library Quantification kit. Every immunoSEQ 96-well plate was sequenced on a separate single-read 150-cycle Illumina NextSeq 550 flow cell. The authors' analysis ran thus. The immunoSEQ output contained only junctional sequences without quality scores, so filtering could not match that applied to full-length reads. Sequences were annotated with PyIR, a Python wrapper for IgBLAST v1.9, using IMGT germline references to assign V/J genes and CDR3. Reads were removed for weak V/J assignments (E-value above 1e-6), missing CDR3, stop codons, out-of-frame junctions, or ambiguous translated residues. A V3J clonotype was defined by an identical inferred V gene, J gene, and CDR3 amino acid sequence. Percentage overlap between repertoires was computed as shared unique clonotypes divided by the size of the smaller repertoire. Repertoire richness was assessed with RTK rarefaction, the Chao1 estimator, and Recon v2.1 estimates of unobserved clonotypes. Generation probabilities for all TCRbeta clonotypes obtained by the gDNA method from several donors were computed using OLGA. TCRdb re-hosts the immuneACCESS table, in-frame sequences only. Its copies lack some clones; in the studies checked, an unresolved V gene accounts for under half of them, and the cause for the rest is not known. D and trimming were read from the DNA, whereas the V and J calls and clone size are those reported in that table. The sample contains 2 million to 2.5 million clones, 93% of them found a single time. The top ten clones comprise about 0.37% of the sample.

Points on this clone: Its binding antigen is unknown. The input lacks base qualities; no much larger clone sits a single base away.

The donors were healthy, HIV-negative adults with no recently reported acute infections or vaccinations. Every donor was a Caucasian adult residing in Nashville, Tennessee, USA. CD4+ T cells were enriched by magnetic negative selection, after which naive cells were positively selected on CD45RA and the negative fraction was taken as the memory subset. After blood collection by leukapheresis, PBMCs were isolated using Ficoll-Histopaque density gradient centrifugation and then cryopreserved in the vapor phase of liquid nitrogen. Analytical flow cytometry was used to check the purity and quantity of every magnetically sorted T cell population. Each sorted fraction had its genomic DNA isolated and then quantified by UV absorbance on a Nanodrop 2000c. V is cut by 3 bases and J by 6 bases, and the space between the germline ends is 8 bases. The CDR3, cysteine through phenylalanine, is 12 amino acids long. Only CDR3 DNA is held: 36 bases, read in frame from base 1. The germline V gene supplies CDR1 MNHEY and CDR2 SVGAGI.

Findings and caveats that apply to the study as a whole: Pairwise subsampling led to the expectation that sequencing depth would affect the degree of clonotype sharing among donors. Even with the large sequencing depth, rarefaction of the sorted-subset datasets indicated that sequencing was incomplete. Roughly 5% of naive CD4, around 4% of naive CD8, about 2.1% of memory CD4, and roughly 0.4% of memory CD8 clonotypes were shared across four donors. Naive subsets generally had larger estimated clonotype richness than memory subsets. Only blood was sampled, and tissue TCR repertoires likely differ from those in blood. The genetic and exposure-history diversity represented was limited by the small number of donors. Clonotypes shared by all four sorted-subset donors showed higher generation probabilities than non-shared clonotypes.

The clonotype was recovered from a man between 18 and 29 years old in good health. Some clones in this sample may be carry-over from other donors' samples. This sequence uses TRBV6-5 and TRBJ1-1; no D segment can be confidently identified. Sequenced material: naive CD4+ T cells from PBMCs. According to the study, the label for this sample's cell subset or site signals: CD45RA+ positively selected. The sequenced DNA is TGTGCCAGCAGTTATCGGGGAGCTGAAGCTTTCTTT. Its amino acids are CASSYRGAEAFF.